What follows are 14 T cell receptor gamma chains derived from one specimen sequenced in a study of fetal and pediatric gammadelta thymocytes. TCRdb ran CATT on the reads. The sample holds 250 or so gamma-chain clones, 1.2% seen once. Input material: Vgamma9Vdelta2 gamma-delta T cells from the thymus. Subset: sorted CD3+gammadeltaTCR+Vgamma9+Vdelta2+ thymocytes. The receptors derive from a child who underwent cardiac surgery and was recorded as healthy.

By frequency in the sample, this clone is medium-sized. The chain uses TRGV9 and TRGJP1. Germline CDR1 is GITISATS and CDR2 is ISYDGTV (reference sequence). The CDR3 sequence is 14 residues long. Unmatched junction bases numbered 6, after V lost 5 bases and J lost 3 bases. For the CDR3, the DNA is TGTGCCTTGTGGGGGAATTCCACTGGTTGGTTCAAGATATTT. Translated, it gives CALWGNSTGWFKIF.

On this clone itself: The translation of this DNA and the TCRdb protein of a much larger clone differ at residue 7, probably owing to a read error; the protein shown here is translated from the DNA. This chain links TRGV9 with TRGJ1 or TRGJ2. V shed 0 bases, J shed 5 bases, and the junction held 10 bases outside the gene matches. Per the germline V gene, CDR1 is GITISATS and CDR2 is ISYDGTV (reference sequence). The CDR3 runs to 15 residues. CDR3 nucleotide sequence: TGTGCCTTGTGGGAGGTGAACGGACCCAATTATAAGAAACTCTTT. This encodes CALWEVNGPNYKKLF.

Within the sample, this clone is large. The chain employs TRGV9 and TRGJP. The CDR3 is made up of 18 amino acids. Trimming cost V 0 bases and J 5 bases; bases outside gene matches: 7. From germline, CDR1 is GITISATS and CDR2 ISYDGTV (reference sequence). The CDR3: CALWEVVLEELGKKIKVF. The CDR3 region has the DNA TGTGCCTTGTGGGAGGTGGTTCTAGAAGAGTTGGGCAAAAAAATCAAGGTATTT.

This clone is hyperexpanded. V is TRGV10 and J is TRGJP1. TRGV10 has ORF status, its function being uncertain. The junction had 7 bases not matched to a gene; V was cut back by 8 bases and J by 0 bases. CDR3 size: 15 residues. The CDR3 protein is CAAWDRDTTGWFKIF. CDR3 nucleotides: TGTGCTGCGTGGGATCGGGATACCACTGGTTGGTTCAAGATATTT.

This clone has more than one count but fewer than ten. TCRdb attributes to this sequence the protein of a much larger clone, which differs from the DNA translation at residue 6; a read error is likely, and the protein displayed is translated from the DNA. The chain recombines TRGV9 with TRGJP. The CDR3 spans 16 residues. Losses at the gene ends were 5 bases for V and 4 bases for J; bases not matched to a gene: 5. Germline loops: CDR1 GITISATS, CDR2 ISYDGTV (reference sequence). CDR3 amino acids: CALWGIQELGKKIKVF. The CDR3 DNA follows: TGTGCCTTGTGGGGGATACAAGAGTTGGGCAAAAAAATCAAGGTATTT.

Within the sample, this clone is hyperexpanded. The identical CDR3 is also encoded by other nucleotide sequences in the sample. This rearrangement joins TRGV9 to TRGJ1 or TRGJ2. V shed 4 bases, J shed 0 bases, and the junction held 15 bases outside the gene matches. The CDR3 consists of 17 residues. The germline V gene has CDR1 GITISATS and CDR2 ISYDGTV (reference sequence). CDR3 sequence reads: CALWDKDRGPNYYKKLF. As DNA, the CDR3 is TGTGCCTTGTGGGACAAGGACCGGGGACCGAATTATTATAAGAAACTCTTT.

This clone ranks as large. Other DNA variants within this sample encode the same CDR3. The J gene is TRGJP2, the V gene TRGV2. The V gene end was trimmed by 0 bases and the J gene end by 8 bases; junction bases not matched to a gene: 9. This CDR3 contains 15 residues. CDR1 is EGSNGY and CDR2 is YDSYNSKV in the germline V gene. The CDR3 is CATWDGPPVDWIKTF. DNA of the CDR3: TGTGCCACCTGGGACGGGCCCCCCGTCGATTGGATCAAGACGTTT.

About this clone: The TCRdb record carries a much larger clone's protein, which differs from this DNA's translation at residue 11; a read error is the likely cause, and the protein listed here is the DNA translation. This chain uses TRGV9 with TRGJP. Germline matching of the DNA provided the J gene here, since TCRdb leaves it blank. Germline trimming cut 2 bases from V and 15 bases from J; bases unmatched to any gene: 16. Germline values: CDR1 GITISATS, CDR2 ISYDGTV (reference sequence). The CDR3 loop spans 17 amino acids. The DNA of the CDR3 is TGTGCCTTGTGGGAGGCGCGCGGCTACCTGGACAAAAAAATCAAGGTATTT. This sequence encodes CALWEARGYLDKKIKVF.

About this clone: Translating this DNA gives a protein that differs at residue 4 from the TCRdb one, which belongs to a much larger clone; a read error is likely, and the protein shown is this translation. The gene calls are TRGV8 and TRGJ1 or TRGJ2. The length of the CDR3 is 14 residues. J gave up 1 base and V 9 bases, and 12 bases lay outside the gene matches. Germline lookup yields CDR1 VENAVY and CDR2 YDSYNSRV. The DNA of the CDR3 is TGTGCCACCAGCCCCAATGGAAATTATTATAAGAAACTCTTT. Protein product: CATSPNGNYYKKLF.

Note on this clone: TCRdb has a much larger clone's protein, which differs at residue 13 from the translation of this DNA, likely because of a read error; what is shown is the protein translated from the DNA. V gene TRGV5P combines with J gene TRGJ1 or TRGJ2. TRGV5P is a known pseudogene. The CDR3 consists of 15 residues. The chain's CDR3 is CATWAPTNNDYKNLF. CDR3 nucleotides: TGTGCCACCTGGGCCCCTACAAATAACGATTATAAGAACCTCTTT.

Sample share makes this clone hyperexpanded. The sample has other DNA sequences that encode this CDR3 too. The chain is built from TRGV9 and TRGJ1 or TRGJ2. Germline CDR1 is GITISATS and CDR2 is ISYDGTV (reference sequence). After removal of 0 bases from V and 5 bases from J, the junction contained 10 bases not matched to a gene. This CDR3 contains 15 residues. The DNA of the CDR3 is TGTGCCTTGTGGGAGGTGCACGGACCCAATTATAAGAAACTCTTT. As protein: CALWEVHGPNYKKLF.

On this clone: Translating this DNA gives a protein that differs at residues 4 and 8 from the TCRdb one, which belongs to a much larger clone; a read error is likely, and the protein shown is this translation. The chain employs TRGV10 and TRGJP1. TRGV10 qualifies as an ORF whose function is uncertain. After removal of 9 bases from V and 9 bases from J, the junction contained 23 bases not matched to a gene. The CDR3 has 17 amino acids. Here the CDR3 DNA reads TGTGCTGCGTGTGATTATGAAAGCTCCTCCGCTCGTTGGTTCAAGATATTT. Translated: CAACDYESSSARWFKIF.

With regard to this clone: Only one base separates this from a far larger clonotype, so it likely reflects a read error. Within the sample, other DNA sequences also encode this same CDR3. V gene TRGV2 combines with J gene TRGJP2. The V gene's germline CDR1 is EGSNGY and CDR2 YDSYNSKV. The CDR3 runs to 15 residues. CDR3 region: CATWDGPPVDWIKTF. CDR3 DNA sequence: TGTGCCACCTGGGACGGGCCCCCCGTCGATTGGATCAAGACGTTC.

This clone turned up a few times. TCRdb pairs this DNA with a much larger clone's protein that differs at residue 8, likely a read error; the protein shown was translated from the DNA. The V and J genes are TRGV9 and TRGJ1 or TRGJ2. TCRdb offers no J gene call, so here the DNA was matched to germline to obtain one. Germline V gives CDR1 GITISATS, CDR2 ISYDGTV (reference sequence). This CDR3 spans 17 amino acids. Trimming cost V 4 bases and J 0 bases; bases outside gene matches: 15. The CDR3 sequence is CALWDKDPGPNYYKKLF. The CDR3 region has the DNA TGTGCCTTGTGGGACAAGGACCCGGGACCGAATTATTATAAGAAACTCTTT.